One sample yielded the 27 T cell receptor beta chains listed below, sequenced in a study of cytomegalovirus exposure and HLA in healthy donors. In the PCR, 60 Vbeta and 13 Jbeta primers were used. Produced via immunoSEQ multiplex PCR; TCRdb's table is partial and in-frame only. The top ten clones hold 5% to 6.5% of a sample with 100,000 to 120,000 clones, 83% of them seen once. Sequenced material: PBMCs. Every receptor here comes from a man aged 18 to 35 in good health and CMV-seronegative.

This chain uses TRBV5-6 with TRBJ2-3; D might be TRBD2 (5 bases). The CDR3 runs 15 residues. V was cut by 4 bases and J by 2 bases, with 14 bases left in between. The germline CDR1 and CDR2 sequences are SGHDT and YYEEEE. CDR3 nucleotides: TGTGCCAGCAGCCGGGGAAGGTCTCTCACAGATACGCAGTATTTT. This gives the protein CASSRGRSLTDTQYF. Drawing the rest from reference TRBV5-6 and TRBJ2-3, the complete variable domain is DAGVTQSPTHLIKTRGQQVTLRCSPKSGHDTVSWYQQALGQGPQFIFQYYEEEERQRGNFPDRFSGHQFPNYSSELNVNALLLGDSALYLCASSRGRSLTDTQYFGPGTRLTVL.

The chain carries TRBV28 and TRBJ2-1; 13 bases line up with TRBD2. V lost 4 bases to trimming and J lost 7 bases; unmatched junction nucleotides: 22. The CDR3 is made up of 21 amino acids. Looked up from germline, CDR1 is MDHEN and CDR2 is SYDVKM. CDR3 in DNA: TGTGCCAGCAGTTCTCTCACCGGACTAGCGGGAGCCCCCGGGGTTCCGAATGAGCAGTTCTTC. This sequence encodes CASSSLTGLAGAPGVPNEQFF. The variable domain in full, with the rest retrieved from reference TRBV28 and TRBJ2-1, is DVKVTQSSRYLVKRTGEKVFLECVQDMDHENMFWYRQDPGLGLRLIYFSYDVKMKEKGDIPEGYSVSREKKERFSLILESASTNQTSMYLCASSSLTGLAGAPGVPNEQFFGPGTRLTVL.

The J gene is TRBJ2-3, the V gene TRBV9, with TRBD2 matching 13 bases. Germline trimming cut 8 bases from V and 2 bases from J; bases unmatched to any gene: 8. Germline CDR1 is SGDLS and CDR2 is YYNGEE. CDR3 length equals 16 residues. In DNA, the CDR3 is TGTGCCAGTGGACTAGCGGGAGCGGGTTACACAGATACGCAGTATTTT. This translates into CASGLAGAGYTDTQYF.

V gene TRBV19 combines with J gene TRBJ1-4, with D uncertain. Trimming pared 3 bases from V and 0 bases from J, leaving 5 bases between. In germline, CDR1 is LNHDA, CDR2 SQIVND (reference sequence). The CDR3 has 14 residues. The CDR3 sequence: CASSMSATNEKLFF. Here the CDR3 DNA reads TGTGCCAGTAGTATGAGTGCAACTAATGAAAAACTGTTTTTT. The variable domain in full, completed from reference TRBV19 and TRBJ1-4, reads DGGITQSPKYLFRKEGQNVTLSCEQNLNHDAMYWYRQDPGQGLRLIYYSQIVNDFQKGDIAEGYSVSREKKESFPLTVTSAQKNPTAFYLCASSMSATNEKLFFGSGTQLSVL.

The chain couples TRBV7-9 to TRBJ2-1, with D maybe TRBD1 (6 bases). Trimming cost V 0 bases and J 2 bases, with 8 bases left between them. The CDR3 loop spans 15 amino acids. The germline V gene has CDR1 SEHNR and CDR2 FQNEAQ (reference sequence). The CDR3 region is CASSLADRTYNEQFF. DNA for the CDR3: TGTGCCAGCAGCTTAGCGGACAGAACCTACAATGAGCAGTTCTTC. Full variable domain (remainder filled in from reference TRBV7-9 and TRBJ2-1): DTGVSQNPRHKITKRGQNVTFRCDPISEHNRLYWYRQTLGQGPEFLTYFQNEAQLEKSRLLSDRFSAERPKGSFSTLEIQRTEQGDSAMYLCASSLADRTYNEQFFGPGTRLTVL.

V usage is TRBV30 and J usage is TRBJ2-3; the D gene is possibly TRBD2 (6 bases). Germline loops: CDR1 GTSNPN, CDR2 SVGIG (reference sequence). Trimming removed 2 bases from V and 2 bases from J, with 11 bases in between. This CDR3 is 14 amino acids long. CDR3 loop: CAWSRGLATDTQYF. The DNA for the CDR3 is TGTGCCTGGAGTCGGGGACTGGCCACAGATACGCAGTATTTT.

This clone was seen a few times. The chain links TRBV14 to TRBJ1-2; no firm D call. The CDR3 is 14 residues long. V lost 1 base to trimming and J lost 7 bases, with 13 bases between them. Germline values: CDR1 SGHDN, CDR2 FVKESK. The CDR3 DNA follows: TGTGCCAGCAGCCAAGGGGTGGGCAGGTTTGGCTACACCTTC. Amino acid sequence: CASSQGVGRFGYTF.

This rearrangement joins TRBV28 to TRBJ2-7; D might be TRBD1 (6 bases). Germline CDR1 reads MDHEN; CDR2 reads SYDVKM. Trimming left V 5 bases short and J 3 bases short, with 17 bases between. There are 15 residues in the CDR3. CDR3 amino acids: CASSPSGTTDYEQYF. As DNA, the CDR3 is TGTGCCAGCAGTCCCTCCGGGACAACCGACTACGAGCAGTACTTC.

Remarks on this clone: A read error may account for a junction end that differs from germline. The chain joins TRBV4-1 to TRBJ2-7, with 9 bases aligning to TRBD2. Germline assignment: CDR1 MGHRA and CDR2 YSYEKL. The CDR3 totals 15 residues. This CDR3 reads CASSQGIAGEDEQYF. CDR3 sequence (DNA): TGTGCCAGCAGCCAAGGTATAGCGGGAGAAGACGAGCAGTACTTC.

This clone appeared once. J is TRBJ2-5 and V is TRBV30; TRBD2 matches 7 bases. The CDR3 has 15 amino acids. V was pared by 3 bases and J by 1 base, with 8 bases of the junction left unmatched. Germline V gene data show CDR1 as GTSNPN and CDR2 as SVGIG (reference sequence). The chain's CDR3 is CAWSVLLAAQETQYF. In DNA form, the CDR3 reads TGTGCCTGGAGCGTCCTCCTAGCGGCCCAAGAGACCCAGTACTTC. The full variable domain, rest sourced from reference TRBV30 and TRBJ2-5, is SQTIHQWPATLVQPVGSPLSLECTVEGTSNPNLYWYRQAAGRGLQLLFYSVGIGQISSEVPQNLSASRPQDRQFILSSKKLLLSDSGFYLCAWSVLLAAQETQYFGPGTRLLVL.

This chain joins TRBV7-2 and TRBJ2-5, with 7 bases fitting TRBD1. The CDR3 has 13 amino acids. Losses at the gene ends were 5 bases for V and 4 bases for J; bases not matched to a gene: 4. CDR1 is SGHTA, CDR2 FQGNSA, per germline. Written as DNA, the CDR3 is TGTGCCAGCAGCCTCGACAGGGTAGAGACCCAGTACTTC. It codes for CASSLDRVETQYF. The full variable domain, with the rest looked up from reference TRBV7-2 and TRBJ2-5, is GAGVSQSPSNKVTEKGKDVELRCDPISGHTALYWYRQSLGQGLEFLIYFQGNSAPDKSGLPSDRFSAERTGGSVSTLTIQRTQQEDSAVYLCASSLDRVETQYFGPGTRLLVL.

The chain carries TRBV29-1 and TRBJ2-7; 7 bases are shared with TRBD2. The CDR3 extends over 11 amino acids. Germline V lookup: CDR1 SQVTM, CDR2 ANQGSEA. Trimming at V came to 2 bases and at J to 6 bases, leaving 1 base not matched to a gene. The CDR3 DNA follows: TGCAGCGTTGAACCGGGAGGCGAGCAGTACTTC. Protein product: CSVEPGGEQYF.

This sequence joins TRBV7-9 and TRBJ1-4; 8 nucleotides line up with TRBD1. This CDR3 spans 15 amino acids. The germline gives CDR1 SEHNR, CDR2 FQNEAQ (reference sequence). With V trimmed by 2 bases and J by 8 bases, 7 bases remained unmatched. CDR3 in amino acids: CASSLRQGQGEKLFF. The CDR3 bases are TGTGCCAGCAGCTTACGACAGGGGCAGGGAGAAAAACTGTTTTTT. Combining the CDR3 with reference TRBV7-9 and TRBJ1-4 gives the whole variable domain DTGVSQNPRHKITKRGQNVTFRCDPISEHNRLYWYRQTLGQGPEFLTYFQNEAQLEKSRLLSDRFSAERPKGSFSTLEIQRTEQGDSAMYLCASSLRQGQGEKLFFGSGTQLSVL.

The chain recombines TRBV6-1 with TRBJ1-1, with TRBD1 matching 7 bases. The CDR3 extends over 14 amino acids. CDR1 MNHNS and CDR2 SASEGT come from the germline V gene. V shed 6 bases and J 4 bases; nucleotides not matched to a gene: 8. CDR3: CASSTGTESTEAFF. The CDR3 DNA sequence: TGTGCCAGCAGCACGGGGACAGAGAGCACTGAAGCTTTCTTT.

This rearrangement joins TRBV11-2 to TRBJ1-5, with no clear D. Germline CDR1 and CDR2: SGHAT and FQNNGV. V shed 5 bases and J shed 11 bases, with 13 bases lying between them. The CDR3 has 12 residues. Written as DNA, the CDR3 is TGTGCCAGCAGCCGCCCCCCCGCAGCCCAGCATTTT. It specifies CASSRPPAAQHF.

The J gene is TRBJ2-1, the V gene TRBV19; D is unclear. Per the germline V gene, CDR1 is LNHDA and CDR2 is SQIVND (reference sequence). This CDR3 comprises 18 residues. Between the trimmed V and J ends, which lost 1 base and 6 bases, there was a span of 22 bases. The CDR3 is CASSIVPSTVLVGNEQFF. The CDR3 nucleotides are TGTGCCAGTAGTATAGTCCCCTCCACTGTCTTGGTTGGCAATGAGCAGTTCTTC.

CDR3 residues: CASSPRGGEKLFF. As DNA, the CDR3 is TGCGCCAGCAGCCCCAGGGGTGGTGAAAAACTGTTTTTT. This chain joins TRBV4-1 and TRBJ1-4; perhaps TRBD1 as D (6 bases). The germline V gene has CDR1 MGHRA and CDR2 YSYEKL. V lost 4 bases, J lost 7 bases, and 10 bases lay in between. The CDR3 runs to 13 residues.

V and J are TRBV9 and TRBJ2-7, with 8 nucleotides matching TRBD2. Germline V gene sequence: CDR1 SGDLS, CDR2 YYNGEE. With 4 bases clipped from V and 3 bases from J, the junction kept 6 bases outside the gene matches. This CDR3 contains 14 residues. The chain's CDR3 is CASSPSGGSYEQYF. The CDR3 DNA sequence: TGTGCCAGCAGCCCCTCGGGGGGGAGCTACGAGCAGTACTTC.

This chain links TRBV5-1 with TRBJ2-2; 11 bases map to TRBD2. CDR1 SGHRS and CDR2 YFSETQ come from the germline V gene. Unmatched junction bases numbered 5, after V lost 3 bases and J lost 4 bases. This CDR3 has 16 residues. CDR3 sequence: CASSSRLAGSTGELFF. The CDR3 bases are TGCGCCAGCAGCTCCAGACTAGCGGGAAGCACCGGGGAGCTGTTTTTT.

The V call is TRBV11-2, the J call TRBJ2-1; D may be TRBD1 (6 bases). Per germline, CDR1 SGHAT and CDR2 FQNNGV. The CDR3 loop spans 15 amino acids. The germline V and J ends were trimmed by 3 bases and 6 bases, with 15 bases remaining between them. The CDR3 DNA sequence: TGTGCCAGCAGCTTGGACAGCCTCTTTGTCAATGAGCAGTTCTTC. This encodes CASSLDSLFVNEQFF.

The chain uses TRBV7-3 and TRBJ2-5; 10 bases agree with TRBD2. Germline assignment: CDR1 SGHTA and CDR2 FQGTGA. CDR3 length: 15 residues. Unmatched junction bases numbered 7, after V lost 4 bases and J lost 5 bases. In nucleotides, the CDR3 is TGTGCCAGCAGCTCATCCGGGACTAGCGTTGAGACCCAGTACTTC. Amino acids: CASSSSGTSVETQYF.

CDR3 in amino acids: CASSSGGGTEAFF. CDR3 sequence (DNA): TGTGCCAGCAGCTCGGGGGGGGGCACTGAAGCTTTCTTT. J is TRBJ1-1 and V is TRBV7-9, with D maybe TRBD1 (5 bases). Germline V lookup: CDR1 SEHNR, CDR2 FQNEAQ (reference sequence). V gave up 4 bases and J gave up 4 bases, with 10 bases separating them. CDR3 length equals 13 residues.

The chain couples TRBV6-5 to TRBJ2-1; tentative D call: TRBD1 (6 bases). V lost 0 bases to trimming and J lost 4 bases, with 10 bases between them. The CDR3 is 15 amino acids. Germline CDR1 is MNHEY and CDR2 is SVGAGI. In DNA, the CDR3 is TGTGCCAGCAGTTACTCAGGGACACCTTACAATGAGCAGTTCTTC. This codes for CASSYSGTPYNEQFF.

The gene calls are TRBV7-2 and TRBJ2-5; 9 bases align to TRBD2. The CDR3 covers 15 residues. With 5 bases clipped from V and 2 bases from J, the junction kept 6 bases outside the gene matches. Germline CDR1 is SGHTA and CDR2 is FQGNSA. For the CDR3, the DNA is TGTGCCAGCAGCAACCCACTAGCGGGTCAAGAGACCCAGTACTTC. It yields the protein CASSNPLAGQETQYF.

The chain has TRBV19 and TRBJ2-1; tentatively, D is TRBD2 (6 bases). The CDR3 has 12 amino acids. V was cut by 4 bases and J by 10 bases, with 11 bases left in between. The germline gives CDR1 LNHDA, CDR2 SQIVND (reference sequence). CDR3 coding DNA: TGTGCCAGTAGTAGGAGGGAACGGGAGCAGTTCTTC. This sequence encodes CASSRREREQFF.

In this sample, this clone turned up once. The rearrangement joins TRBV5-8 to TRBJ2-1; 8 bases fit TRBD2. The ends lost 4 bases at V and 0 bases at J; junction bases unmatched: 15. The CDR3 covers 19 residues. The V gene's germline CDR1 is SGHTS and CDR2 YDEGEE. The CDR3 here is CASSRAGTSKPISYNEQFF. CDR3 DNA sequence: TGTGCCAGCAGCAGAGCCGGGACTAGTAAGCCTATCTCCTACAATGAGCAGTTCTTC.

The rearrangement links TRBV7-9 to TRBJ1-1; D might be TRBD1 (5 bases). Germline V gene lookup returns CDR1 SEHNR and CDR2 FQNEAQ (reference sequence). Between the trimmed V and J ends, which lost 3 bases and 1 base, there was a span of 12 bases. The CDR3 runs to 15 residues. The CDR3 coding sequence is TGTGCCAGCAGCTTCCCAGGGCGGGGGAACACTGAAGCTTTCTTT. Translating it yields CASSFPGRGNTEAFF.